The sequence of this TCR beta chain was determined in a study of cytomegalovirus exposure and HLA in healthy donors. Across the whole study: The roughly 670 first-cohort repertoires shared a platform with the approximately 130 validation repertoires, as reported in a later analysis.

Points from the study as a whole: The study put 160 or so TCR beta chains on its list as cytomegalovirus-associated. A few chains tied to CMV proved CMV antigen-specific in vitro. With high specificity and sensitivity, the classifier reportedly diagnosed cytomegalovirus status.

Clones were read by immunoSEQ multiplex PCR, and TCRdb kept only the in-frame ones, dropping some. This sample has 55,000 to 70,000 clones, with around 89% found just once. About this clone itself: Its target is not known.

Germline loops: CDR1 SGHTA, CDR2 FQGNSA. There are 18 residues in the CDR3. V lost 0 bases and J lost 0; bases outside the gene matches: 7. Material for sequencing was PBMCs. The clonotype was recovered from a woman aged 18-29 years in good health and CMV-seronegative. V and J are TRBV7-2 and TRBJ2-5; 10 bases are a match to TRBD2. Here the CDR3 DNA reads TGTGCCAGCAGCTTAGCGTGGGCTAGCGGGGGAGACCAAGAGACCCAGTACTTC. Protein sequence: CASSLAWASGGDQETQYF.